This entry features one T cell receptor beta chain sequence. Antigen specificity is unknown. The CDR3 contains 15 residues. V was pared by 4 bases and J by 0 bases, with 10 bases between. The germline V gene has CDR1 ENHRY and CDR2 SYGVKD. This entry is derived from a study of T-cell memory formation after mild COVID-19. A single record per CDR3 protein comes from TCRdb applying MiXCR to the 5' RACE reads. The table includes over 350,000 distinct CDR3 sequences, approximately 15% detected once. Study-wide results and limits: Among clones contracting day 15 to 85, CD4/CD8 was balanced, whereas later expanders leaned CD4+. Several responding clones turned up in pre-infection memory, indicating that cross-reactive memory may have taken part.

The TCR originated in a man younger than 30 who had mild COVID-19 (a few samples of this study predate the infection). Cell type and time point are not known. The chain links TRBV10-3 to TRBJ2-1; D not resolved. The sequenced material came from PBMCs or a T cell subset sorted from them (not recorded which). CDR3 in DNA: TGTGCCATCAGTGCGACAACGGGCTCCTACAATGAGCAGTTCTTC. Translation gives CAISATTGSYNEQFF.